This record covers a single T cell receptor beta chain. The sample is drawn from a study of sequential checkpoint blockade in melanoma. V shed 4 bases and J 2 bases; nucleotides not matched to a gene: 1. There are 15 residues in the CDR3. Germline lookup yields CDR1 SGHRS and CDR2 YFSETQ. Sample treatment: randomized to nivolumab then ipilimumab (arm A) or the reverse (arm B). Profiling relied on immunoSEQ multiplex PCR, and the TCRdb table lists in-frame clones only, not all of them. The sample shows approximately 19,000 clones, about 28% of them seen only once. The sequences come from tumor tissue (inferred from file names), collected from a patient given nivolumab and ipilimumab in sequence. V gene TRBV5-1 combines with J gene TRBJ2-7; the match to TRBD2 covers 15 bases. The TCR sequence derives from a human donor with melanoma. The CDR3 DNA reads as TGCGCCAGCAGCGGACTAGCGGGAGGGCCCTACGAGCAGTACTTC. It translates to CASSGLAGGPYEQYF.